The rows below give T cell receptor beta chains drawn from one sample of a study of T cell repertoires in cytomegalovirus infection. Each CDR3 protein is one row after TCRdb ran MiXCR on the reads. The table lists some 450,000 distinct CDR3 sequences, under 40% of them singletons, with roughly 13% in the top ten. The sequenced material came from PBMCs. All receptors come from a human donor in good health (CMV status not recorded). Some clones in this sample may be carry-over from other donors' samples. Each CDR3 is given without its conserved first and last residue. The D gene is left open where the match is weak. The size field is filled for only some rows; it gives once, few, many or a size class.

v_gene | abundance | d_gene | CDR3aa
TRBV7-8 | . | TRBD2 | ASGGGDWNEQF
TRBV28 | . | . | ASSSEGLRYEKLF
TRBV4-1 | few | . | ASSQDEGGGPYEQF
TRBV5-6 | few | TRBD1 | ASSPSGTGWNEQF
TRBV20-1 | few | TRBD2 | SASSGPGGETQY
TRBV12-3/TRBV12-4 | once | . | ASIPTGSGFFYGYN
TRBV2 | . | . | ARSGTGGEKLF
TRBV15 | . | . | ATSRDHGRNGYT
TRBV28 | . | . | ASSLRSARISSYEQY
TRBV6-2/TRBV6-3 | few | TRBD2 | ASSYSGTSGGLYNEQF
TRBV7-2 | few | . | ASSSALAPDTQY
TRBV11-2 | few | . | ASSSEAYGYT
TRBV7-6 | many | . | ASSATRGNEQF
TRBV12-3/TRBV12-4 | . | . | ASSLLGGYEQY
TRBV6-1 | many | TRBD1 | ASSPPPGTANTGELF
TRBV29-1 | . | TRBD2 | SVGGGTTFTDTQY
TRBV10-3 | few | . | AISESGRTHEQY
TRBV12-3/TRBV12-4 | . | . | ASSGGTGAVRGDYEQY
TRBV12-3/TRBV12-4 | . | TRBD2 | ASSPGTLAGAWETQY
TRBV5-1 | . | TRBD1 | ASSSHRGQETQY
TRBV15 | few | . | ATSKSGQTYGYT
TRBV7-6 | many | . | ASSSAHPYEQY
TRBV2 | few | . | ASVLGQGEYNEQF
TRBV7-9 | . | . | ASSMYSNQPQH
TRBV28 | . | . | ASRGEQGPFYGETQY
TRBV6-6 | once | . | ASSTGRGEKLF
TRBV28 | . | . | ASSLLNSPAGNTEAF
TRBV12-5 | few | TRBD1 | ASGLVPTGASTGELF
TRBV19 | . | . | ASSRQGDSNQPQH
TRBV19 | few | . | ATRAGEAF
TRBV20-1 | few | . | SARHPIVPYEQY
TRBV20-1 | . | TRBD1 | SARDRKDRGSSYNSPLH
TRBV12-3/TRBV12-4 | few | TRBD1 | ASSFRTGGFAGELF
TRBV6-1 | few | . | ASSANSNYGYT
TRBV6-6 | . | . | ASSYSGQGEAF
TRBV7-9 | once | . | ASSRTEQYGYT
TRBV7-8 | many | . | ASSLAVDSYNEQF